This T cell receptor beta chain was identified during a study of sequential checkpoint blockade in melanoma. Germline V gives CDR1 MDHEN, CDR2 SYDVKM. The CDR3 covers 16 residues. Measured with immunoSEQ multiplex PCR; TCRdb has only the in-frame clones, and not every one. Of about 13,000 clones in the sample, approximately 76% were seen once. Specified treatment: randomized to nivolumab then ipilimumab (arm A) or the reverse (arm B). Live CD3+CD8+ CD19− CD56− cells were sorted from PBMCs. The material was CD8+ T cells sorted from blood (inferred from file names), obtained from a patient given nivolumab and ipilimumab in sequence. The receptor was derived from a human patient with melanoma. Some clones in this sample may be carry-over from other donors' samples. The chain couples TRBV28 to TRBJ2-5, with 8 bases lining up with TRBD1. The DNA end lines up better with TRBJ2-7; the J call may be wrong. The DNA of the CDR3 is TGTGCCAGCAGTTTAGACAGGGGCCAACAGATCTACGAGCAGTACTTC. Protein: CASSLDRGQQIYEQYF.